The next 27 T cell receptor beta chains were all read from a single sample in a study of OX40 agonist ivuxolimab in advanced cancers. The data were produced by immunoSEQ multiplex PCR, yet TCRdb's version contains in-frame clones alone and is incomplete. The data hold about 58,000 clones, with around 89% observed a single time. Sequencing was performed on CD4+ or CD8+ T cells sorted from blood, taken in a trial of the OX40 agonist ivuxolimab. These receptors were collected from an adult with an advanced solid tumor such as melanoma, head and neck, liver or kidney cancer.

The V and J genes are TRBV23-1 and TRBJ1-4; 9 bases agree with TRBD1. TRBV23-1 is given ORF status, its function remaining uncertain. V gave up 6 bases and J gave up 0 bases; unmatched junction bases: 2. The CDR3 contains 15 residues. In nucleotides, the CDR3 is TGCGCCAGCAGCCGGGACAGGGCAACTAATGAAAAACTGTTTTTT. Translated: CASSRDRATNEKLFF.

The genes are TRBV5-8 and TRBJ2-1, with D uncertain. Germline CDR1 reads SGHTS; CDR2 reads YDEGEE. CDR3 length: 14 residues. The ends were cut back, 0 bases at V and 0 bases at J, with 4 bases in the middle. This CDR3 reads CASSLGFSYNEQFF. CDR3 sequence (DNA): TGTGCCAGCAGCTTGGGATTCTCCTACAATGAGCAGTTCTTC.

The chain combines TRBV7-9 with TRBJ2-3; no reliable D call. The CDR3 runs to 13 residues. Germline V gene lookup returns CDR1 SEHNR and CDR2 FQNEAQ (reference sequence). Trimming shortened V by 0 bases and J by 9 bases, and 10 bases separated the two germline ends. The DNA of the CDR3 is TGTGCCAGCAGCTTAGCGCTGGAAGGCACGCAGTATTTT. Encoded protein: CASSLALEGTQYF.

The chain links TRBV7-9 to TRBJ2-1; D uncertain. The germline CDR1 and CDR2 sequences are SEHNR and FQNEAQ (reference sequence). The CDR3 sequence is 16 residues long. V dropped 5 bases and J dropped 5 bases, with 19 bases sitting between them. CDR3 protein: CASSPPSDAVDNEQFF. CDR3 in DNA: TGTGCCAGCAGCCCCCCATCCGACGCCGTGGACAATGAGCAGTTCTTC.

This clone has just one count. This chain's CDR3 is CASSARQGGGYGYTF. CDR3 bases: TGTGCCAGCAGTGCCCGACAGGGGGGAGGCTATGGCTACACCTTC. The V and J genes are TRBV6-5 and TRBJ1-2, with 9 bases aligning to TRBD1. In germline, CDR1 is MNHEY, CDR2 SVGAGI. The CDR3 is made up of 15 amino acids. The V segment lost 5 bases and the J segment 4 bases; nucleotides outside the gene matches: 8.

The chain links TRBV19 to TRBJ1-1, with D possibly TRBD1 on 6 matching bases. Between the trimmed V and J ends, which lost 4 bases and 0 bases, there was a span of 9 bases. This CDR3 has 14 residues. Germline-derived CDR1 and CDR2 are LNHDA and SQIVND (reference sequence). The CDR3, as DNA: TGTGCCAGTAGTAGGACAGCAGTGAACACTGAAGCTTTCTTT. It encodes CASSRTAVNTEAFF.

The table lists this clone with a few counts. This chain connects TRBV28 to TRBJ1-1, with D uncertain. The CDR3 is made up of 12 amino acids. V shed 3 bases and J shed 2 bases, with 4 bases lying between them. The germline gives CDR1 MDHEN, CDR2 SYDVKM. The CDR3 DNA reads as TGTGCCAGCAGTTTTTCTAACACTGAAGCTTTCTTT. Protein product: CASSFSNTEAFF.

The rearrangement joins TRBV4-3 to TRBJ1-4, with TRBD1 identical over 7 bases. The CDR3 runs 16 residues. The V gene's germline CDR1 is LGHNA and CDR2 YSLEER. The junction had 5 bases not matched to a gene; V was cut back by 1 base and J by 3 bases. This CDR3 reads CASSQGDRAPNEKLFF. Here the CDR3 DNA reads TGCGCCAGCAGCCAAGGGGACAGAGCACCTAATGAAAAACTGTTTTTT.

This chain joins TRBV7-3 and TRBJ2-1; 9 nucleotides match TRBD1. The germline CDR1 and CDR2 sequences are SGHTA and FQGTGA. The length of the CDR3 is 20 residues. J was trimmed by 1 base and V by 2 bases; bases with no gene match: 15. The CDR3 loop is CASSLLSPDLDRGSYNEQFF. The CDR3 DNA reads TGTGCCAGCAGCTTACTCTCCCCAGATCTGGACAGGGGTTCCTACAATGAGCAGTTCTTC.

The V and J genes are TRBV7-9 and TRBJ2-1, with a tentative D call TRBD2 (6 bases). CDR3 length equals 17 residues. Germline CDR1 reads SEHNR; CDR2 reads FQNEAQ (reference sequence). Trimming removed 6 bases from V and 2 bases from J, with 20 bases in between. CDR3 sequence (DNA): TGTGCCAGCAGTTTTCCCCGGGACTCCCCACCCTACAATGAGCAGTTCTTC. Its protein is CASSFPRDSPPYNEQFF.

The V and J genes are TRBV2 and TRBJ1-1; D uncertain. Trimming removed 1 base at V and 1 base at J, with 4 bases between. This CDR3 contains 13 residues. Germline V gene data show CDR1 as SNHLY and CDR2 as FYNNEI. The CDR3 loop reads CASSEGANTEAFF. CDR3 nucleotides: TGTGCCAGCAGTGAAGGGGCGAACACTGAAGCTTTCTTT. The complete variable domain, with remaining parts taken from reference TRBV2 and TRBJ1-1, reads EPEVTQTPSHQVTQMGQEVILRCVPISNHLYFYWYRQILGQKVEFLVSFYNNEISEKSEIFDDQFSVERPDGSNFTLKIRSTKLEDSAMYFCASSEGANTEAFFGQGTRLTVV.

The gene calls are TRBV9 and TRBJ2-7, with D possibly matching TRBD2 (5 bases). Trimming left V 4 bases short and J 0 bases short, with 14 bases between. CDR3 length equals 15 residues. Germline V gene sequence: CDR1 SGDLS, CDR2 YYNGEE. The CDR3 region is CASSPGISGSYEQYF. The CDR3 DNA sequence: TGTGCCAGCAGCCCCGGAATAAGCGGCTCCTACGAGCAGTACTTC.

The rearrangement joins TRBV4-3 to TRBJ2-1; D unresolved. The germline V and J ends were trimmed by 1 base and 8 bases, with 12 bases remaining between them. This CDR3 is 14 amino acids long. Germline CDR1 reads LGHNA; CDR2 reads YSLEER. CDR3 nucleotides: TGCGCCAGCAGCCAAGTTGGGCGAGGTCATGAGCAGTTCTTC. It translates to CASSQVGRGHEQFF.

The V and J genes are TRBV28 and TRBJ1-2; D is unclear. Looked up from germline, CDR1 is MDHEN and CDR2 is SYDVKM. The CDR3 has 13 residues. With 11 bases removed from V and 8 bases from J, the gap between germline ends came to 21 bases. DNA of the CDR3: TGTGCCGGCATACGTGGCTGGGGAGACGGCTACACCTTC. Its translation is CAGIRGWGDGYTF.

This chain links TRBV27 with TRBJ1-1; weak D call: TRBD1 (6 bases). The CDR3 runs to 15 residues. V lost 8 bases and J 5 bases, leaving 21 bases between the germline ends. Looked up from germline, CDR1 is MNHEY and CDR2 is SMNVEV (reference sequence). CDR3 sequence (DNA): TGTGCCAGCTGGGCTTGGGGGCCACGAAAGACTGAAGCTTTCTTT. This codes for CASWAWGPRKTEAFF.

This clone was recorded once. The J gene is TRBJ2-1, the V gene TRBV27; 11 bases match TRBD2. After removal of 6 bases from V and 4 bases from J, the junction contained 5 bases not matched to a gene. This CDR3 region has 15 residues. The germline CDR1 and CDR2 sequences are MNHEY and SMNVEV (reference sequence). The CDR3 loop is CASSRLAGFYNEQFF. The DNA for the CDR3 is TGTGCCAGCAGCAGACTAGCGGGATTTTACAATGAGCAGTTCTTC.

The genes are TRBV28 and TRBJ1-1; TRBD1 is a possible D gene (6 bases). The CDR3 runs 16 residues. In germline, CDR1 is MDHEN, CDR2 SYDVKM. The V gene lost 4 bases and the J gene lost 3 bases, with 18 bases spanning the gap. CDR3 sequence: CASSSPRTEFHTEAFF. CDR3 bases: TGTGCCAGCAGTTCCCCTCGGACAGAATTCCACACTGAAGCTTTCTTT.

The chain employs TRBV5-4 and TRBJ2-6, with D possibly matching TRBD2 (6 bases). The CDR3 consists of 14 residues. The germline V gene has CDR1 SGHNT and CDR2 YYREEE (reference sequence). Trimming took 4 bases from V and 2 from J, leaving 7 bases between them. The CDR3 DNA follows: TGTGCCAGCAGCGCGGGAACTGGGGCCAACGTCCTGACTTTC. This encodes CASSAGTGANVLTF.

The chain joins TRBV11-2 to TRBJ2-7, with D uncertain. Deletions cut 5 bases from V and 0 bases from J, with 17 bases between. The length of the CDR3 is 16 residues. Per the germline V gene, CDR1 is SGHAT and CDR2 is FQNNGV. In DNA, the CDR3 is TGTGCCAGCAGCCATCTGACTCTCTTGAGCTCCTACGAGCAGTACTTC. This translates into CASSHLTLLSSYEQYF.

The chain couples TRBV28 to TRBJ2-1; TRBD2 agrees at 9 bases. V was clipped by 7 bases and J by 3 bases; unmatched bases: 4. The CDR3 extends over 14 amino acids. Looked up from germline, CDR1 is MDHEN and CDR2 is SYDVKM. The CDR3 bases are TGTGCCAGCAATGGACTAGCGCTCTACAATGAGCAGTTCTTC. Amino acids: CASNGLALYNEQFF.

This rearrangement joins TRBV21-1 to TRBJ2-3; the table names TRBD2, a call not compared with the DNA. TRBV21-1 is labeled a pseudogene. This CDR3 contains 16 residues. Here the CDR3 DNA reads TGTGCCAGCAGCAAAGGTCGGTTGTCTAACACAGATACGCAGTATTTT. Translating it yields CASSKGRLSNTDTQYF.

This chain connects TRBV25-1 to TRBJ2-5; D might be TRBD1 (6 bases). The CDR3 has 15 amino acids. Germline-derived CDR1 and CDR2 are MGHDK and SYGVNS. V gave up 3 bases and J gave up 4 bases, with 15 bases separating them. DNA of the CDR3: TGTGCCAGCAGTGAGGGGCAGGGGAAGCGAGAGACCCAGTACTTC. This translates into CASSEGQGKRETQYF.

This chain connects TRBV19 to TRBJ1-1; D might be TRBD1 (5 bases). The germline V and J ends were trimmed by 11 bases and 6 bases, with 10 bases remaining between them. This CDR3 is built from 10 residues. Germline CDR1 LNHDA, CDR2 SQIVND (reference sequence). CDR3 bases: TGTGCCTCCGGGGGGGCTGAAGCTTTCTTT. Its protein product is CASGGAEAFF.

The gene calls are TRBV5-6 and TRBJ1-3; D is perhaps TRBD1 (5 bases). Germline assignment: CDR1 SGHDT and CDR2 YYEEEE. The CDR3 covers 14 residues. V lost 0 bases to trimming and J lost 8 bases, with 12 bases between them. The CDR3 DNA is TGTGCCAGCAGCTTGGGACAGCAAACGTACACCATATATTTT. Encoded protein: CASSLGQQTYTIYF.

The chain joins TRBV27 to TRBJ2-5; 9 bases match TRBD1. J gave up 4 bases and V 6 bases, and 3 bases lay outside the gene matches. The germline V gene encodes CDR1 MNHEY and CDR2 SMNVEV (reference sequence). This CDR3 is 13 amino acids long. CDR3 amino acids: CASRQTGGETQYF. The CDR3 coding sequence is TGTGCCAGCAGACAGACAGGGGGAGAGACCCAGTACTTC.

The V gene is TRBV6-5, the J gene TRBJ2-3; D not resolved. This CDR3 is 14 amino acids long. In germline, CDR1 is MNHEY, CDR2 SVGAGI. The ends were cut back, 2 bases at V and 6 bases at J, with 12 bases in the middle. CDR3: CASSYGLNRDTQYF. For the CDR3, the DNA is TGTGCCAGCAGTTACGGTTTAAATCGCGATACGCAGTATTTT.

This chain uses TRBV6-5 with TRBJ1-1; D might be TRBD1 (5 bases). V dropped 4 bases and J dropped 2 bases, with 14 bases sitting between them. This CDR3 spans 15 amino acids. Germline CDR1 reads MNHEY; CDR2 reads SVGAGI. CDR3 loop: CASSSPQGGNTEAFF. In DNA form, the CDR3 reads TGTGCCAGCAGTTCTCCTCAGGGAGGTAACACTGAAGCTTTCTTT.